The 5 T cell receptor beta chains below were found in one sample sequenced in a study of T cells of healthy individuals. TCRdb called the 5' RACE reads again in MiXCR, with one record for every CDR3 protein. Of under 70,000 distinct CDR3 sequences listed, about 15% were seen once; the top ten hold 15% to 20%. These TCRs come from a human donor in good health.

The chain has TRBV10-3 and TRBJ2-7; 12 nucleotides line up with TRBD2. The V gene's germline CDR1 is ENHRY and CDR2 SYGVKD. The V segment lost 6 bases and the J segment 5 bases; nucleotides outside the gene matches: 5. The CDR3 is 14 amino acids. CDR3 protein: CAIRSSGRVHEQYF. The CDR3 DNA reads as TGTGCCATCAGATCTAGCGGGAGGGTACACGAGCAGTACTTC.

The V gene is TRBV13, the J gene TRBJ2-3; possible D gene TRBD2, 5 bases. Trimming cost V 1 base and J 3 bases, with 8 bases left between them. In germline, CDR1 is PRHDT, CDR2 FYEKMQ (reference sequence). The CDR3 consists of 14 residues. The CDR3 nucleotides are TGTGCCAGCAGCTTAGTAGGGAGTACAGATACGCAGTATTTT. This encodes CASSLVGSTDTQYF.

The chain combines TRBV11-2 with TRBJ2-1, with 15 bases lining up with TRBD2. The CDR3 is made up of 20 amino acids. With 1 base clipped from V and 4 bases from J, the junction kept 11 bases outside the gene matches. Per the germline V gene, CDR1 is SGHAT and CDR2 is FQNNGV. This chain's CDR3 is CASSLGQQGLAGGRYNEQFF. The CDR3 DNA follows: TGTGCCAGCAGCTTAGGCCAGCAGGGACTAGCGGGAGGCCGATACAATGAGCAGTTCTTC. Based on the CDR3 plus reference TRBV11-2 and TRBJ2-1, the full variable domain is EAGVAQSPRYKIIEKRQSVAFWCNPISGHATLYWYQQILGQGPKLLIQFQNNGVVDDSQLPKDRFSAERLKGVDSTLKIQPAKLEDSAVYLCASSLGQQGLAGGRYNEQFFGPGTRLTVL.

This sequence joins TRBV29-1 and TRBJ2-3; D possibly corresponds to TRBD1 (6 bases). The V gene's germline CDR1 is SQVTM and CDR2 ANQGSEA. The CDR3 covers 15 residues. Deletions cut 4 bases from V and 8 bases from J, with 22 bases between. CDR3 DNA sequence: TGCAGCGTTGCTTATGGGACACACCAAGGGGGTACGCAGTATTTT. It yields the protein CSVAYGTHQGGTQYF.

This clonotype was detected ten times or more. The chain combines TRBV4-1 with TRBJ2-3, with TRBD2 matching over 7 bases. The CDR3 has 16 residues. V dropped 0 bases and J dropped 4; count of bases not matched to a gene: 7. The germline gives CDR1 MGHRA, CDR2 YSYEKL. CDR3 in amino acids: CASSQDLRGSPDTQYF. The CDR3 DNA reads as TGCGCCAGCAGCCAAGACTTGCGGGGGAGCCCAGATACGCAGTATTTT.